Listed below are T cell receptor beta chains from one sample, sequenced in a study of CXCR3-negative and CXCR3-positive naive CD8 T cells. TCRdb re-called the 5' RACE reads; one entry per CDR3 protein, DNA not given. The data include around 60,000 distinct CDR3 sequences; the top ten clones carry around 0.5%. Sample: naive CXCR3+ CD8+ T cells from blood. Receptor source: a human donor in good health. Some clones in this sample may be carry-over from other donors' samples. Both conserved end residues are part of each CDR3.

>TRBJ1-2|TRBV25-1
CASSEYFLGQGARGYTF
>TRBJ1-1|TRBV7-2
CASSIDTGTANTEAFF
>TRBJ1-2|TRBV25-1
CASSSPGWSYGYTF
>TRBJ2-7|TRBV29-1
CSVEGRAGEQYF
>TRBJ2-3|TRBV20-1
CSLRGIGTDTQYF
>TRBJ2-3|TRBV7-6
CASSMTGPRDTQYF
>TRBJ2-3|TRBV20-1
CSASPSGGADTQYF
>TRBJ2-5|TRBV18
CASSPWDSPQETQYF
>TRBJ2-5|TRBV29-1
CSVAGRGNEEETQYF
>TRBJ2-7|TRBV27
CASSLDYHLNYEQYF
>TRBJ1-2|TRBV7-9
CASSGGQGANYGYTF
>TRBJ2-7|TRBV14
CASSLNGGAYEQYF
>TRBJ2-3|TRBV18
CASSPGGITGTGSRDTQYF
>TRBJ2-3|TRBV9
CASSVAGLDTQYF
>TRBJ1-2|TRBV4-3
CASSQDPGQPYGYTF
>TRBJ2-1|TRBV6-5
CASSYSPSNEQFF
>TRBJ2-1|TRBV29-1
CSVSGTSYNEQFF
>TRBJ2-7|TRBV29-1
CSVTGQGIYEQYF
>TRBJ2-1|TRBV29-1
CSVEIPGGRRYNEQFF
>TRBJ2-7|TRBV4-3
CASSQDRRGYSYEQYF
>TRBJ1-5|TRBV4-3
CASSQDVQGNGNQPQHF
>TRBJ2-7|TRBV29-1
CSVVDRESYEQYF
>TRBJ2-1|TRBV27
CASSLSVATFLEFLFF
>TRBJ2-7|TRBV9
CASSAGFRPSYEQYF
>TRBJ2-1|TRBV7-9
CASSLEERNEQFF
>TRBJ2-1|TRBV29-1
CSVPRTGQRDNEQFF
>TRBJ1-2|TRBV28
CASRSTGTDYGYTF
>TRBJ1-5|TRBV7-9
CASSLGLGNQPQHF
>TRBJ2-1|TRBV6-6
CASSFPLEATSSYNEQFF
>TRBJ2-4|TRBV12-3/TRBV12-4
CASSSQEAKNIQYF
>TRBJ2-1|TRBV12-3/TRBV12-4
CASVVQGGSYNEQFF
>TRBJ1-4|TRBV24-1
CATSENRGEKLFF
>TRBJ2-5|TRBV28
CASSLQETQYF
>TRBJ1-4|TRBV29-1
CSVPTNEKLFF
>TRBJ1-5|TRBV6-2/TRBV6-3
CASSRIQGAMGNQPQHF
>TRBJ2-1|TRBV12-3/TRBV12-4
CASSLGQPAYNEQFF
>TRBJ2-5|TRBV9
CASSVVAGGAGTQYF
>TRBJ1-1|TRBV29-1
CSVGDRGLRTEAFF
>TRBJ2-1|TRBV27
CASTGNVNNEQFF
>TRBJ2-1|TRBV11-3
CASSSLAYNEQFF
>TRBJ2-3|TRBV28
CASSLGGEKEHTQYF